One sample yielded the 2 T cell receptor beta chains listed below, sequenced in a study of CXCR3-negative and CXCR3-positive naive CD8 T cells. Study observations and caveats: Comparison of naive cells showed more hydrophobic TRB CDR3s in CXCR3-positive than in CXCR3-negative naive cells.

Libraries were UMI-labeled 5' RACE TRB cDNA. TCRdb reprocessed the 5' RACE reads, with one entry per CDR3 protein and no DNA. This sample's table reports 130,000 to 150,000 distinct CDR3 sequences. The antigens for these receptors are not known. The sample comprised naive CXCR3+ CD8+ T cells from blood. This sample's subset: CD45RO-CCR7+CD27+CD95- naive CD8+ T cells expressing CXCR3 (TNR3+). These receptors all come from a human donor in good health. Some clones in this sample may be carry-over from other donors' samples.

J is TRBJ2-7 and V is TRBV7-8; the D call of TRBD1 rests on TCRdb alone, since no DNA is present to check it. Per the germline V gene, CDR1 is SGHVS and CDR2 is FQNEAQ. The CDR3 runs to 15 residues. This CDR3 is CASSLNTGNLYEQYF.

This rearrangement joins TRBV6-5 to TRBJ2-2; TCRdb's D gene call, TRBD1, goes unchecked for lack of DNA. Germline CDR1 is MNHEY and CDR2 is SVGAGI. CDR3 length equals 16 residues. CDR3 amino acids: CASSYTATGGHGELFF.